This entry lists 21 T cell receptor beta chains sequenced from one sample in a study of radiotherapy plus CTLA-4 blockade in lung cancer. Using immunoSEQ multiplex PCR, the repertoire was profiled, and TCRdb retains in-frame clones only, with some absent. Of roughly 78,000 clones in the sample, 78% were seen once. The sample in question was peripheral blood, obtained from a patient treated with radiotherapy plus ipilimumab. Receptors were obtained from a human donor with non-small cell lung cancer who had a complete response to radiotherapy plus ipilimumab.

V is TRBV7-8 and J is TRBJ2-1; 11 bases line up with TRBD2. CDR1 is SGHVS and CDR2 is FQNEAQ in the germline V gene. This CDR3 spans 16 amino acids. V gave up 3 bases and J gave up 7 bases; unmatched junction bases: 8. CDR3 residues: CASSFSLAGGRNEQFF. CDR3 nucleotides: TGTGCCAGCAGCTTTAGTCTAGCGGGAGGCCGAAATGAGCAGTTCTTC.

J is TRBJ2-7 and V is TRBV6-5; perhaps TRBD1 as D (7 bases). This CDR3 spans 14 amino acids. Per germline, CDR1 MNHEY and CDR2 SVGAGI. Trimming took off 2 bases at V and 7 bases at J, with 15 bases between the two ends. The CDR3 sequence: CASSYQSGGREQYF. The CDR3 DNA sequence: TGTGCCAGCAGTTACCAGTCAGGGGGGCGTGAGCAGTACTTC.

The chain joins TRBV6-5 to TRBJ2-3; D remains ambiguous. V shed 0 bases and J shed 7 bases, with 11 bases lying between them. The CDR3 has 14 amino acids. In germline, CDR1 is MNHEY, CDR2 SVGAGI. CDR3 amino acids: CASSYSHLGNTQYF. CDR3 bases: TGTGCCAGCAGTTACTCTCATCTGGGAAATACGCAGTATTTT.

The chain recombines TRBV19 with TRBJ2-4; 13 nucleotides line up with TRBD2. The CDR3 contains 14 residues. V gave up 9 bases and J gave up 5 bases; unmatched junction bases: 4. Germline CDR1 and CDR2: LNHDA and SQIVND (reference sequence). The CDR3 DNA sequence: TGTGCCAGCAGGACTAGCGGGGGCCAAAACATTCAGTACTTC. It specifies CASRTSGGQNIQYF.

The V gene is TRBV27, the J gene TRBJ1-2, with TRBD1 identical over 10 bases. Germline CDR1 and CDR2: MNHEY and SMNVEV (reference sequence). V gave up 7 bases and J gave up 6 bases; unmatched junction bases: 5. The CDR3 consists of 13 residues. CDR3 in amino acids: CASTDRGIHGYTF. In DNA, the CDR3 is TGTGCCAGCACGGACAGGGGGATCCATGGCTACACCTTC.

The chain combines TRBV19 with TRBJ2-2; D is ambiguous. Germline V gene data show CDR1 as LNHDA and CDR2 as SQIVND (reference sequence). The V end lost 3 bases, the J end lost 1 base, and 6 bases lay between the germline ends. The CDR3 is 14 amino acids. CDR3 coding DNA: TGTGCCAGTAGTATCCCTGTGAACACCGGGGAGCTGTTTTTT. Its translation: CASSIPVNTGELFF.

V gene TRBV2 combines with J gene TRBJ2-5; D tentatively reads TRBD1 or TRBD2 (5 bases each). The germline gives CDR1 SNHLY, CDR2 FYNNEI. With 4 bases removed from V and 4 bases from J, the gap between germline ends came to 19 bases. The CDR3 runs to 16 residues. CDR3 nucleotides: TGTGCCAGCAGTGCGTGGGACCCGGTAACTGGAGAGACCCAGTACTTC. It translates to CASSAWDPVTGETQYF.

This clone was seen only a few times. The chain carries TRBV7-9 and TRBJ2-7; D may match TRBD1 or TRBD2 (5 bases each). This CDR3 has 13 residues. Per germline, CDR1 SEHNR and CDR2 FQNEAQ (reference sequence). Trimming removed 4 bases from V and 7 bases from J, with 14 bases in between. The CDR3: CASSSREHGEQYV. The DNA for the CDR3 is TGTGCCAGCAGCTCCAGGGAGCACGGGGAGCAGTACGTC.

This chain uses TRBV11-3 with TRBJ2-1, with D hard to call. The germline V gene encodes CDR1 SGHNT and CDR2 YENEEA. Trimming removed 3 bases at V and 6 bases at J, with 9 bases between. The CDR3 is made up of 13 amino acids. Here the CDR3 DNA reads TGTGCCAGCAGCTTGAGCAAGGTCAATGAGCAGTTCTTC. This encodes CASSLSKVNEQFF.

J is TRBJ1-6 and V is TRBV7-6; perhaps TRBD1 as D (5 bases). V was trimmed by 1 base and J by 7 bases, leaving 11 bases between them. CDR1 SGHVS and CDR2 FNYEAQ come from the germline V gene. This CDR3 region has 15 residues. The CDR3 nucleotides are TGTGCCAGCAGCTTAGGGGCAGGGCGAAATTCACCCCTCCACTTT. The encoded protein is CASSLGAGRNSPLHF.

The J gene is TRBJ2-5, the V gene TRBV5-1; 7 bases line up with TRBD1. This CDR3 contains 14 residues. The V and J ends lost 2 bases and 5 bases, in that order; junction bases with no gene match: 6. Germline V gene sequence: CDR1 SGHRS, CDR2 YFSETQ. DNA for the CDR3: TGCGCCAGCAGCTTTAAGGGCAGGGGGGAGACCCAGTACTTC. Its translation is CASSFKGRGETQYF.

The chain carries TRBV10-2 and TRBJ2-1, with D uncertain. CDR3 length equals 14 residues. Germline CDR1 reads WSHSY; CDR2 reads SAAADI. Trimming removed 7 bases from V and 5 bases from J, with 15 bases in between. The CDR3 sequence: CASKASMIHNEQFF. The DNA for the CDR3 is TGCGCCAGCAAGGCCAGCATGATCCACAATGAGCAGTTCTTC.

This clone was seen just once. J is TRBJ2-1 and V is TRBV7-2; TRBD2 agrees at 7 bases. The CDR3 is 14 residues long. After removal of 6 bases from V and 7 bases from J, the junction contained 9 bases not matched to a gene. Germline loops: CDR1 SGHTA, CDR2 FQGNSA. The CDR3 here is CASRSTSVVNEQFF. As DNA, the CDR3 is TGTGCCAGCAGATCTACTAGCGTGGTGAATGAGCAGTTCTTC.

A word on this clone: A read error may account for a junction end that differs from germline. The rearrangement joins TRBV20-1 to TRBJ1-2; a possible D gene is TRBD1 (6 bases). Looked up from germline, CDR1 is DFQATT and CDR2 is SNEGSKA (reference sequence). CDR3 length equals 11 residues. The CDR3 sequence: CSALYRASVAF. The CDR3 coding sequence is TGCAGTGCTCTCTACAGGGCGAGCGTCGCCTTC.

The rearrangement uses TRBV5-4 and TRBJ2-7, with D perhaps TRBD2 (6 bases). The V gene's germline CDR1 is SGHNT and CDR2 YYREEE (reference sequence). Trimming took 1 base from V and 3 from J, leaving 8 bases between them. The CDR3 sequence is 13 residues long. The CDR3 reads CASSLRGGYEQYV. CDR3 nucleotide sequence: TGTGCCAGCAGCTTGAGGGGAGGCTACGAGCAGTACGTC.

The chain employs TRBV5-1 and TRBJ2-2; TRBD2 is a possible D gene (7 bases). The V and J ends lost 4 bases and 4 bases respectively, with 17 bases between them. The CDR3 is 16 residues long. Germline CDR1 SGHRS, CDR2 YFSETQ. For the CDR3, the DNA is TGCGCCAGCAGCCATCCCGGGGGGCTTCCCACCGGGGAGCTGTTTTTT. Protein: CASSHPGGLPTGELFF.

The chain carries TRBV6-5 and TRBJ1-2, with D unresolved. This CDR3 has 15 amino acids. Trimming stripped 0 bases from V and 8 bases from J, with 16 bases between. Germline V CDR1 and CDR2: MNHEY, SVGAGI. The CDR3 is CASSYSTVGPRGYTF. CDR3 bases: TGTGCCAGCAGTTACTCTACGGTCGGGCCGCGGGGCTACACCTTC.

V gene TRBV6-5 combines with J gene TRBJ2-1; D is tentatively TRBD1 or TRBD2 (6 bases each). Trimming removed 4 bases from V and 1 base from J, with 14 bases in between. Germline V gene data show CDR1 as MNHEY and CDR2 as SVGAGI. The CDR3 runs to 16 residues. CDR3 residues: CASSWRGGGSYNEQFF. CDR3 coding DNA: TGTGCCAGCAGTTGGCGCGGAGGGGGGTCCTACAATGAGCAGTTCTTC.

The chain couples TRBV10-3 to TRBJ1-6, with D perhaps matching TRBD1 (6 bases). CDR3 size: 16 residues. The V end was cut by 4 bases, the J end by 6 bases, with 16 bases between. Germline CDR1 ENHRY, CDR2 SYGVKD. The CDR3 loop is CAISGGLTGPNSPLHF. The CDR3 DNA reads as TGTGCCATCAGTGGGGGATTGACAGGACCTAATTCACCCCTCCACTTT.

DNA for the CDR3: TGCGCCAGCAGCCCCGGGACAGGGAGGAACTATGGCTACACCTTC. This encodes CASSPGTGRNYGYTF. The V and J genes are TRBV5-1 and TRBJ1-2, with TRBD1 identical over 9 bases. The length of the CDR3 is 15 residues. Germline CDR1 SGHRS, CDR2 YFSETQ. V was clipped by 4 bases and J by 2 bases; unmatched bases: 6.

This chain uses TRBV5-1 with TRBJ2-1, with 13 bases that match TRBD2. CDR1 and CDR2 (germline): SGHRS, YFSETQ. The CDR3 length is 16 residues. V lost 4 bases, J lost 1 base, and 2 bases stayed unmatched. CDR3 sequence (DNA): TGCGCCAGCAGCGGGACTAGCGGGGTTTCCTACAATGAGCAGTTCTTC. Translation gives CASSGTSGVSYNEQFF. Using reference TRBV5-1 and TRBJ2-1 for the parts outside the CDR3, the full variable domain is KAGVTQTPRYLIKTRGQQVTLSCSPISGHRSVSWYQQTPGQGLQFLFEYFSETQRNKGNFPGRFSGRQFSNSRSEMNVSTLELGDSALYLCASSGTSGVSYNEQFFGPGTRLTVL.